This T cell receptor beta chain was profiled in a study of T cells after yellow fever vaccination. CDR1 LGHDT and CDR2 YNNKEL come from the germline V gene (reference sequence). The CDR3 length is 14 residues. V lost 1 base and J lost 2, with 7 bases in between. The sample holds a few counts of this clonotype. The antigen is undetermined. Overall study results and limits: Abundant clonotypes from the bulk population could get into FACS-sorted repertoires as contaminants. By day 5 rather than day 15, the secondary response had peaked, though it was weaker. At under 98% for CD4 and approximately 88% for CD8, most primary-vaccination clones showed up again after the booster.

UMIs and a universal primer site were added when TCR cDNA was made by 5'RACE template switching. TCRdb redid the calling of the 5' RACE reads with MiXCR, one entry per CDR3 protein. The data contain just under 600,000 distinct CDR3 sequences, approximately 15% of them singletons. The clonotype originates from a man younger than 40 who received the YFV17D yellow fever vaccine. This chain links TRBV3-1 with TRBJ2-3; D gene unclear. The sample was PBMCs, taken on the day of the yellow fever booster vaccination. The CDR3 DNA follows: TGTGCCAGCAGCCAAGTGCCAGTCACAGATACGCAGTATTTT. It encodes CASSQVPVTDTQYF.